This paragraph covers one TCR beta chain sequence. TCRbeta library preparation incorporated unique molecular identifiers. TCRdb processed the PCR reads anew with MiXCR; each CDR3 protein has one entry. The sample records about 200,000 distinct CDR3 sequences, around a sixth being singletons. These data belong to a study of T-cell reconstitution after alpha-beta-depleted transplantation in children. Germline loops: CDR1 SQVTM, CDR2 ANQGSEA. CDR3 length: 12 amino acids. The sequence was obtained from a male patient aged 2-9 years who had a stem cell transplant for acute lymphoblastic leukemia, so the T cells may come from the graft donor. This specimen consisted of PBMCs, mostly from graft donor cells, obtained 360 days after TCRalphabeta/CD19-depleted stem cell transplant. The chain has TRBV29-1 and TRBJ1-3, with unresolved D. The CDR3 DNA reads as TGCAGTGCAACATACACTGGAAACACCATATATTTT. It is translated as CSATYTGNTIYF.